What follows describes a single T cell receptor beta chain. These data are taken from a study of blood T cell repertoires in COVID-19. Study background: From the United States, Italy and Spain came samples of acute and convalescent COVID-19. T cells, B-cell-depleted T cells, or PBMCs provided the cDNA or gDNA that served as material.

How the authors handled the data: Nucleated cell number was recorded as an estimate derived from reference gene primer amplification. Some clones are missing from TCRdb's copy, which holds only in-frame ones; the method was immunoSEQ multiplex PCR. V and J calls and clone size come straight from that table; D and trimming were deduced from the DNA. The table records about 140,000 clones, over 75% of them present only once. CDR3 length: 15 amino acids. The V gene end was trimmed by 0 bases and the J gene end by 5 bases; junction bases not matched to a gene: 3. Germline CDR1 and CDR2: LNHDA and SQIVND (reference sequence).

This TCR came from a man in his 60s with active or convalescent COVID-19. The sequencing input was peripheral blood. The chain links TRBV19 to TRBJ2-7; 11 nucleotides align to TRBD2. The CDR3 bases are TGTGCCAGTAGTATAGAACTAGCGGGAGCCCACGAGCAGTACTTC. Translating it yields CASSIELAGAHEQYF.